This paragraph reports one T cell receptor (beta chain). Its target is unknown. This specimen comes from a study of a mutant IDH1 vaccine in newly diagnosed glioma. Study details: Week 35 held visit V12, while week 47 held visit V13.

Using immunoSEQ multiplex PCR, the repertoire was profiled, and TCRdb retains in-frame clones only, with some absent. The repertoire holds tens of thousands of clones, with roughly 90% as singletons. Time point described: week 35, safety follow-up. A 20-mer mutant IDH1 peptide at 300 ug was injected subcutaneously with topical imiquimod. The study gave patients eight vaccinations in weeks 1, 3, 5, 7, 11, 15, 19, 23. New WHO grade 3 or 4 astrocytomas that were IDH1-mutant and ATRX-lost had been found in donors. V dropped 8 bases and J dropped 7 bases, with 16 bases sitting between them. CDR1 and CDR2 from the germline V gene are KGHSH and LQKENI. This CDR3 region has 13 residues.

V gene TRBV18 combines with J gene TRBJ2-3; D call uncertain. The sequence derives from a man aged 35 to 55 with glioma. The specimen comprised PBMCs, sampled from a glioma patient whose treatment included an IDH1 peptide vaccine. CDR3 sequence reads: CASKERPENTQYF. The CDR3, as DNA: TGTGCCAGCAAGGAAAGACCGGAAAATACGCAGTATTTT.